This T cell receptor (beta chain) was sequenced in a study of T cells after yellow fever vaccination. Study-level points and caveats: Highly abundant clonotypes carried over from the bulk population could end up in FACS-sorted repertoires as contaminants.

Between the trimmed V and J ends, which lost 0 bases and 8 bases, there was a span of 12 bases. This CDR3 spans 13 amino acids. Germline-derived CDR1 and CDR2 are DFQATT and SNEGSKA (reference sequence). This clonotype has at least ten counts. Its specificity is not known. TCRdb itself ran the 5' RACE reads through MiXCR, one entry per CDR3 protein. This table has 400,000 or so distinct CDR3 sequences, 15% to 20% appearing once. This chain connects TRBV20-1 to TRBJ2-3; D is unclear. This receptor was identified in a man younger than 30 who received the YFV17D yellow fever vaccine. The material sequenced was PBMCs, taken before the yellow fever booster vaccination. CDR3 sequence: CSARDPYSLTQYF. In DNA form, the CDR3 reads TGCAGTGCTAGAGATCCCTATTCCCTTACGCAGTATTTT.